The clone carrying this T cell receptor beta chain has a handful of counts. Germline-derived CDR1 and CDR2 are SEHNR and FQNEAQ (reference sequence). The ends lost 5 bases at V and 3 bases at J; junction bases unmatched: 6. This CDR3 region has 15 residues. This sample is part of a study of identical twins. One entry per CDR3 protein results from TCRdb running MiXCR on the 5' RACE reads. The table shows some 790,000 distinct CDR3 sequences, with 15% to 20% occurring only once. These data also formed part of another study, on T cells expressing NK-cell markers. This second report adds: The study sequenced eight donors, seven HCMV-seropositive and one seronegative. In several experiments, sorting was restricted to alpha-beta TCR T cells by an anti-gamma-delta TCR antibody.

The chain uses TRBV7-9 and TRBJ1-2; TRBD1 matches at 10 bases. The receptor's source is a woman younger than 30 in good health. Sequenced sample: PBMCs. Written as DNA, the CDR3 is TGTGCCAGCAGCCGGGACAGGGGAGATGACTATGGCTACACCTTC. It encodes CASSRDRGDDYGYTF.